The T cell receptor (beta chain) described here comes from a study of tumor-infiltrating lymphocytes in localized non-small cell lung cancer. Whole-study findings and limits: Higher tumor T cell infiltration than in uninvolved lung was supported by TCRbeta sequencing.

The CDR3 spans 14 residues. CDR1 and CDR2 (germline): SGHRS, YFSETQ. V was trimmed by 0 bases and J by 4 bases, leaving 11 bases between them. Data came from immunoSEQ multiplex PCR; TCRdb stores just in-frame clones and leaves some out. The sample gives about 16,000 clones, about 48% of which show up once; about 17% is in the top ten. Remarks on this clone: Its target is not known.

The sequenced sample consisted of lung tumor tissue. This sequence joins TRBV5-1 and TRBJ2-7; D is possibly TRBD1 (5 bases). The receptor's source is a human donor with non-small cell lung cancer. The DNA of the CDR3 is TGCGCCAGCAGCTTGGCTCAGGGTTGGTACGAGCAGTACTTC. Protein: CASSLAQGWYEQYF.